One sample yielded the 8 T cell receptor beta chains listed below, sequenced in a study of identical twins. TCRdb passed the 5' RACE reads through MiXCR, listing each CDR3 protein once. The sample contains hundreds of thousands of distinct CDR3 sequences, more than 20% of which appear only once. This same sample was also part of a study on yellow fever vaccine responses in identical twins.

Sequencing input: CD4+ T cells sorted from blood. These receptor sequences come from a woman aged 18-29 years in good health.

The chain combines TRBV6-2 or TRBV6-3 with TRBJ2-7, with D perhaps matching TRBD2 (6 bases). Deletions cut 4 bases from V and 2 bases from J, with 12 bases between. CDR3 size: 14 residues. Germline loops: CDR1 MNHEY, CDR2 SVGEGT. CDR3 bases: TGTGCCAGCAGTTCCGGGAGCGGGCCCTACGAGCAGTACTTC. Its protein is CASSSGSGPYEQYF.

This clonotype was detected only once. This sequence joins TRBV7-8 and TRBJ2-3; 8 nucleotides match TRBD2. From germline, CDR1 is SGHVS and CDR2 FQNEAQ. The CDR3 loop spans 15 amino acids. V dropped 5 bases and J dropped 2; count of bases not matched to a gene: 6. The CDR3 sequence: CASSARGAITDTQYF. The DNA of the CDR3 is TGTGCCAGCAGCGCGCGGGGGGCAATCACAGATACGCAGTATTTT.

The V and J genes are TRBV10-3 and TRBJ2-3, with 11 bases lining up with TRBD2. V shed 4 bases and J 1 base; nucleotides not matched to a gene: 7. The CDR3 runs 17 residues. Per germline, CDR1 ENHRY and CDR2 SYGVKD. CDR3 sequence reads: CAISALAGGPGTDTQYF. The CDR3 region has the DNA TGTGCCATCAGTGCCTTAGCGGGAGGGCCGGGCACAGATACGCAGTATTTT.

This sequence joins TRBV27 and TRBJ2-5; D is undetermined. The V end was cut by 6 bases, the J end by 5 bases, with 13 bases between. Per germline, CDR1 MNHEY and CDR2 SMNVEV (reference sequence). The CDR3 is 13 residues long. CDR3 in amino acids: CASRPRSGETQYF. The CDR3 DNA is TGTGCCAGCAGGCCTAGGTCGGGCGAGACCCAGTACTTC.

This clonotype was seen more than once but under ten times. The V and J genes are TRBV29-1 and TRBJ2-3, with TRBD1 matching over 7 bases. Germline CDR1 is SQVTM and CDR2 is ANQGSEA. J was trimmed by 2 bases and V by 3 bases; bases with no gene match: 11. This CDR3 is built from 16 residues. Here the CDR3 reads CSVDKGPQGTTDTQYF. CDR3 nucleotides: TGCAGCGTTGATAAGGGTCCACAGGGGACCACAGATACGCAGTATTTT.

Ten or more counts support this clonotype. The V call is TRBV6-4, the J call TRBJ2-1; the D is unclear. The V gene lost 8 bases and the J gene lost 4 bases, with 12 bases spanning the gap. The CDR3 is made up of 13 amino acids. Germline loops: CDR1 MRHNA, CDR2 SNTAGT. CDR3: CASSEYWYNEQFF. The CDR3 DNA is TGTGCCAGCTCTGAGTACTGGTACAATGAGCAGTTCTTC.

This clonotype turned up a few times. This chain joins TRBV12-5 and TRBJ1-5; 7 bases map to TRBD1. The CDR3 has 18 residues. Trimming cost V 1 base and J 3 bases; bases outside gene matches: 12. Germline CDR1 and CDR2: LGHNT and FRNRAP. CDR3 amino acids: CASGLDQRQGSINQPQHF. CDR3 nucleotides: TGTGCTAGTGGTTTGGACCAACGACAGGGCAGTATCAATCAGCCCCAGCATTTT.

The J gene is TRBJ1-1, the V gene TRBV12-3 or TRBV12-4; perhaps TRBD1 as D (5 bases). Trimming left V 2 bases short and J 1 base short, with 8 bases between. The length of the CDR3 is 14 residues. CDR3 in amino acids: CASSLNTGNTEAFF. The CDR3 DNA reads TGTGCCAGCAGTTTAAATACAGGGAACACTGAAGCTTTCTTT.